This T cell receptor beta chain emerged from a study of monozygotic twins with inflammatory bowel disease. Broader study findings: IBD patients displayed reduced TCRbeta diversity (inverse Simpson) when set against healthy co-twins. Patient-to-patient differences in immunosuppressive treatment may have added variability to the repertoires.

Through template switching, UMIs that included a 6-nucleotide sample barcode were added. TCRdb reprocessed the 5' RACE reads and keeps a single row for each CDR3 protein, giving no DNA. Recorded here are about 300,000 distinct CDR3 sequences; the top ten clones represent less than 6.5%. To note about this clonotype: The target antigen is unknown.

The CDR3 length is 14 residues. This sequence was found in a human donor with ulcerative colitis or Crohn's disease, or a healthy co-twin of an affected twin (not recorded which). The sequenced sample was blood. The rearrangement links TRBV12-3 or TRBV12-4 to TRBJ1-5; absent DNA, TCRdb's TRBD1 call cannot be checked. This CDR3 is CASSFGTGFQPQHF.